Shown below are 3 T cell receptor beta chains from a single sample sequenced in a study of shared clonotypes between healthy human individuals (dated by TCRdb to about 2020). Library preparation was by the immunoSEQ multiplex PCR assay. TCRdb limited this immuneACCESS table to in-frame rearrangements with V and J called. A share of clones is missing; checked studies link under half to unresolved V genes, and the rest is unexplained. In this sample the table shows about 2.3 million clones, more than 85% of which occur a single time. 0.39% of the sample belongs to the ten largest clones. The sample consisted of naive CD4+ T cells from PBMCs. The cell subset or site label for this specimen denotes: CD45RA+ positively selected. The receptor source for this set is a man aged 18 to 35 in good health. Some clones in this sample may be carry-over from other donors' samples.

The CDR3 is CSVRGTNEQFF. The DNA for the CDR3 is TGCAGTGTGAGGGGGACTAATGAGCAGTTCTTC. This rearrangement joins TRBV20-1 to TRBJ2-1, with D perhaps assigned TRBD1 or TRBD2 (6 bases each). The V gene's germline CDR1 is DFQATT and CDR2 SNEGSKA (reference sequence). The CDR3 runs to 11 residues. V was clipped by 7 bases and J by 7 bases, with 11 bases between them.

As to this clone: In the same sample, other DNA sequences code for this CDR3. This rearrangement joins TRBV7-9 to TRBJ2-2, with D unclear. Germline values: CDR1 SEHNR, CDR2 FQNEAQ (reference sequence). Trimming took 5 bases from V and 1 from J, leaving 8 bases between them. CDR3 length equals 14 residues. CDR3 region: CASSRDGNTGELFF. In DNA form, the CDR3 reads TGTGCCAGCAGCCGAGACGGGAACACCGGGGAGCTGTTTTTT.

The rearrangement joins TRBV5-1 to TRBJ2-5, with a possible D match to TRBD1 (5 bases). The CDR3 loop spans 16 amino acids. Germline V gene data show CDR1 as SGHRS and CDR2 as YFSETQ. Trimming removed 0 bases from V and 3 bases from J, with 15 bases in between. CDR3 DNA: TGCGCCAGCAGCTTGGTAGTTGGCAGGGCGAAAGAGACCCAGTACTTC. Amino acid sequence: CASSLVVGRAKETQYF.